This is a list of T cell receptor beta chains from one sample in a study of cytomegalovirus exposure and HLA in healthy donors. Generated by immunoSEQ multiplex PCR, the TCRdb table keeps only in-frame clones and is missing some. Of over 150,000 clones detected, around 80% appear once; the ten largest clones hold around 3.1%. The sequenced material came from PBMCs. The receptors here all came from a woman aged 45-59 years in good health and CMV-seropositive. Each CDR3 is given with its conserved first and last residue. A D gene is named only where the DNA matches it firmly. Clone size is given for some rows only: seen once, a few or many times, or a class if the clone is expanded.

J gene,D gene,clone size,V gene,CDR3 protein,CDR3 DNA
TRBJ2-7,-,-,TRBV5-6,CASSLNGYEQYF,TGTGCCAGCAGCTTGAACGGCTACGAGCAGTACTTC
TRBJ1-1,TRBD1,-,TRBV9,CASSARQGAVGFSVTEAFF,TGTGCCAGCAGCGCCCGCCAGGGGGCGGTAGGGTTTTCGGTCACTGAAGCTTTCTTT
TRBJ1-4,-,-,TRBV5-1,CASTVWGGGFNEKLFF,TGCGCCAGCACCGTCTGGGGAGGAGGGTTTAATGAAAAACTGTTTTTT
TRBJ1-2,TRBD1,few,TRBV11-3,CASSSGTGGGLGYTF,TGTGCCAGCAGCTCCGGGACAGGGGGTGGTTTGGGCTACACCTTC
TRBJ1-4,TRBD1,few,TRBV28,CASRTGGAINEKLFF,TGTGCCAGCAGAACAGGGGGCGCCATCAATGAAAAACTGTTTTTT
TRBJ1-5,-,-,TRBV6-1,CASGSELNQPQHF,TGTGCCAGCGGTTCGGAGCTCAATCAGCCCCAGCATTTT
TRBJ1-1,TRBD1,-,TRBV28,CATRRTGGQTEAFF,TGTGCCACCCGCCGGACAGGGGGTCAGACTGAAGCTTTCTTT
TRBJ2-3,TRBD2,once,TRBV4-3,CASNQGAGALDTQYF,TGCGCCAGCAACCAAGGAGCGGGGGCATTAGATACGCAGTATTTT
TRBJ1-4,TRBD1,once,TRBV5-4,CASSRDRGREKLFF,TGTGCCAGCAGCAGGGACAGGGGGCGTGAAAAACTGTTTTTT
TRBJ1-1,TRBD1,-,TRBV11-3,CASSWSPGGNTEAFF,TGTGCCAGCAGCTGGAGTCCAGGGGGGAACACTGAAGCTTTCTTT
TRBJ1-6,TRBD1,-,TRBV4-1,CASSQDSPGQGSYNSPLHF,TGCGCCAGCAGCCAAGACTCACCGGGACAGGGATCCTATAATTCACCCCTCCACTTT
TRBJ2-7,TRBD1,-,TRBV27,CASSSLADRDGSYEQYF,TGTGCCAGCAGTTCCCTGGCGGACAGGGATGGTTCCTACGAGCAGTACTTC
TRBJ1-5,-,-,TRBV28,CASSPGGPNQPQHF,TGTGCCAGCAGTCCCGGGGGGCCCAATCAGCCCCAGCATTTT
TRBJ1-2,-,-,TRBV6-6,CASTNGDGYTF,TGTGCCAGCACCAACGGGGATGGCTACACCTTC
TRBJ2-3,TRBD1,-,TRBV28,CASTTGGGATDTQYF,TGTGCCAGCACCACAGGGGGCGGGGCCACAGATACGCAGTATTTT
TRBJ1-2,TRBD1,-,TRBV5-6,CASSLGTGAYYGYTF,TGTGCCAGCAGCTTGGGAACAGGGGCGTACTATGGCTACACCTTC
TRBJ2-1,TRBD2,once,TRBV7-9,CASSTAGDEQFF,TGTGCCAGCAGCACGGCGGGGGATGAGCAGTTCTTC
TRBJ2-5,-,-,TRBV28,CASSLWGSGQETQYF,TGTGCCAGCAGTTTATGGGGTAGCGGCCAAGAGACCCAGTACTTC
TRBJ2-7,-,-,TRBV6-5,CATSDSVSYEQYF,TGTGCCACCTCGGACAGCGTATCCTACGAGCAGTACTTC
TRBJ1-1,-,-,TRBV9,CASSVGGATYTEAFF,TGTGCCAGCAGCGTAGGGGGAGCAACTTACACTGAAGCTTTCTTT
TRBJ2-3,-,-,TRBV9,CASSVADSDTQYF,TGTGCCAGCAGCGTAGCGGACTCAGATACGCAGTATTTT
TRBJ1-1,TRBD1,-,TRBV4-1,CASSPGTGGATEAFF,TGCGCCAGCAGCCCTGGGACAGGGGGTGCGACTGAAGCTTTCTTT
TRBJ1-1,-,-,TRBV2,CASSEQGPQEAFF,TGTGCCAGCTCCGAACAGGGTCCCCAGGAAGCTTTCTTT
TRBJ2-5,TRBD2,few,TRBV4-2,CASSQDLGLAGGQETQYF,TGTGCCAGCAGCCAAGATCTCGGACTAGCGGGAGGCCAAGAGACCCAGTACTTC
TRBJ2-7,TRBD2,-,TRBV10-3,CAISGGTSGGYEQYF,TGTGCCATCAGTGGTGGGACTAGCGGGGGCTACGAGCAGTACTTC
TRBJ2-7,-,-,TRBV5-1,CASSPGTHTYEQYF,TGCGCCAGCAGCCCCGGGACACACACCTACGAGCAGTACTTC
TRBJ1-1,TRBD1,-,TRBV11-2,CASSLGGSGGMAFF,TGTGCCAGCAGCTTAGGCGGGTCAGGGGGCATGGCTTTCTTT
TRBJ1-2,TRBD1,-,TRBV6-5,CASGWTGRYGYTF,TGTGCCAGCGGTTGGACAGGGCGGTATGGCTACACCTTC
TRBJ1-4,TRBD1,-,TRBV5-1,CASSLAGTANEKLFF,TGCGCCAGCAGCTTGGCAGGGACAGCAAATGAAAAACTGTTTTTT
TRBJ2-7,TRBD2,-,TRBV28,CASTRLAGEDEQYF,TGTGCCAGCACCCGACTAGCGGGAGAGGACGAGCAGTACTTC
TRBJ1-2,TRBD1,-,TRBV29-1,CSVAPGTGSYGYTF,TGCAGCGTTGCCCCCGGGACAGGGTCCTATGGCTACACCTTC
TRBJ1-3,-,-,TRBV2,CASSAGFYPGNTIYF,TGTGCCAGCAGTGCGGGTTTTTACCCTGGAAACACCATATATTTT
TRBJ1-2,-,-,TRBV9,CASSVDQAPTYGYTF,TGTGCCAGCAGCGTAGATCAGGCCCCTACCTATGGCTACACCTTC
TRBJ1-2,-,-,TRBV4-3,CASSQESQGHYGYTF,TGCGCCAGCAGCCAAGAGTCCCAGGGCCACTATGGCTACACCTTC
TRBJ2-7,-,-,TRBV5-1,CASSWTRQSTPTYEQYF,TGCGCCAGCAGCTGGACGAGACAGTCTACTCCAACCTACGAGCAGTACTTC
TRBJ1-1,TRBD1,-,TRBV4-2,CASSQDRPFPGGRTEAFF,TGTGCCAGCAGCCAAGATCGACCTTTCCCAGGGGGAAGGACTGAAGCTTTCTTT
TRBJ2-2,-,-,TRBV11-2,CASSLGQGGNTGELFF,TGTGCCAGCAGCTTAGGTCAGGGGGGGAACACCGGGGAGCTGTTTTTT
TRBJ1-2,-,-,TRBV7-2,CASSLASHPGSYTF,TGTGCCAGCAGCTTAGCGTCCCACCCGGGGAGCTACACCTTC
TRBJ2-3,TRBD2,-,TRBV7-7,CASSAGTSGTDTQYF,TGTGCTAGCAGCGCCGGGACTAGCGGCACAGATACGCAGTATTTT
TRBJ1-5,TRBD1,-,TRBV4-1,CASSQGAGGQPQHF,TGCGCCAGCAGCCAAGGGGCAGGGGGCCAGCCCCAGCATTTT
TRBJ1-4,-,-,TRBV9,CASSPQAQATNEKLFF,TGTGCCAGCAGCCCCCAGGCCCAGGCAACTAATGAAAAACTGTTTTTT
TRBJ2-7,TRBD2,-,TRBV7-2,CASSLVGGGTYEQYF,TGTGCCAGCAGCTTAGTGGGGGGGGGAACCTACGAGCAGTACTTC
TRBJ1-2,-,-,TRBV6-5,CASSRTARDGYTF,TGTGCCAGCAGCCGGACAGCCCGCGATGGCTACACCTTC
TRBJ1-1,-,once,TRBV9,CASSVEAGVTEAFF,TGTGCCAGCAGCGTAGAAGCAGGGGTCACTGAAGCTTTCTTT
TRBJ1-1,TRBD1,-,TRBV4-3,CASSQDGWPGTGGLNTEAFF,TGCGCCAGCAGCCAAGATGGTTGGCCGGGGACAGGGGGATTGAACACTGAAGCTTTCTTT
TRBJ1-2,-,-,TRBV7-2,CASSPPGVAGLSYGYTF,TGTGCCAGCAGCCCACCAGGGGTGGCAGGATTATCATATGGCTACACCTTC
TRBJ1-5,TRBD1,-,TRBV10-3,CAISEDRGHQPQHF,TGTGCCATCAGTGAGGATAGGGGGCATCAGCCCCAGCATTTT
TRBJ2-5,-,-,TRBV7-9,CASSHGLDLYQETQYF,TGTGCCAGCAGCCATGGGCTGGACTTATACCAAGAGACCCAGTACTTC
TRBJ1-4,TRBD1,-,TRBV19,CASSIDLVTGGTNEKLFF,TGTGCCAGTAGTATAGATCTAGTAACAGGGGGCACTAATGAAAAACTGTTTTTT
TRBJ2-4,-,-,TRBV4-3,CASSQDTEHHIQYF,TGCGCCAGCAGCCAAGATACGGAGCACCACATTCAGTACTTC
TRBJ2-7,-,-,TRBV6-1,CASSEGLGDLFYEQYF,TGTGCCAGCAGTGAAGGACTAGGGGATCTCTTCTACGAGCAGTACTTC
TRBJ2-7,-,-,TRBV21-1,CASSKVSRVEYYEQYF,TGTGCCAGCAGCAAAGTGTCCAGGGTAGAGTACTACGAGCAGTACTTC
TRBJ2-5,TRBD2,-,TRBV19,CASRSEGLGAETQYF,TGTGCCAGTAGAAGCGAGGGACTAGGGGCGGAGACCCAGTACTTC